Presented here are 10 T cell receptor beta chains from one specimen sequenced in a study of control samples from healthy donors and cancer patients. Measured with immunoSEQ multiplex PCR; TCRdb has only the in-frame clones, and not every one. This sample has roughly 29,000 clones; around three quarters occur once, and the top ten carry 20% to 25%. The specimen was PBMCs. The receptors were sampled from a man aged 60 to 69 with head and neck cancer.

The chain has TRBV7-6 and TRBJ2-1, with 8 bases lining up with TRBD1. Per the germline V gene, CDR1 is SGHVS and CDR2 is FNYEAQ. The ends lost 2 bases at V and 8 bases at J; junction bases unmatched: 8. This CDR3 comprises 15 residues. The CDR3 protein is CASSLFEAGGYEQFF. Here the CDR3 DNA reads TGTGCCAGCAGCTTATTCGAGGCAGGGGGCTATGAGCAGTTCTTC. The complete variable domain, with remaining parts taken from reference TRBV7-6 and TRBJ2-1, reads GAGVSQSPRYKVTKRGQDVALRCDPISGHVSLYWYRQALGQGPEFLTYFNYEAQQDKSGLPNDRFSAERPEGSISTLTIQRTEQRDSAMYRCASSLFEAGGYEQFFGPGTRLTVL.

The rearrangement uses TRBV18 and TRBJ2-5; 7 bases align to TRBD2. CDR3 length: 16 amino acids. After removal of 7 bases from V and 2 bases from J, the junction contained 13 bases not matched to a gene. The germline CDR1 and CDR2 sequences are KGHSH and LQKENI. As DNA, the CDR3 is TGTGCCAGCTTTACGACGGCGAGCGGGATTCAAGAGACCCAGTACTTC. It translates to CASFTTASGIQETQYF.

This chain uses TRBV30 with TRBJ1-4; D is uncertain. This CDR3 is built from 12 residues. The V gene lost 5 bases and the J gene lost 4 bases, with 8 bases spanning the gap. CDR1 and CDR2 (germline): GTSNPN, SVGIG (reference sequence). The CDR3 spells CAWAGNNEKLFF. The CDR3 nucleotides are TGTGCCTGGGCGGGCAATAATGAAAAACTGTTTTTT.

The chain recombines TRBV18 with TRBJ2-2; possible D gene TRBD1, 5 bases. CDR1 and CDR2 (germline): KGHSH, LQKENI. Trimming stripped 4 bases from V and 4 bases from J, with 10 bases between. The CDR3 totals 14 residues. The CDR3 region has the DNA TGTGCCAGCTCACACGACAGTAGCACCGGGGAGCTGTTTTTT. It specifies CASSHDSSTGELFF.

This clone showed up just a few times. This sequence joins TRBV19 and TRBJ2-7; 13 nucleotides agree with TRBD2. Trimming cost V 5 bases and J 7 bases; bases outside gene matches: 5. The CDR3 loop spans 14 amino acids. Germline V gene sequence: CDR1 LNHDA, CDR2 SQIVND (reference sequence). The CDR3 is CASSLGGLAGEQYF. The CDR3 DNA reads as TGTGCCAGTAGTCTAGGGGGACTAGCGGGGGAGCAGTACTTC.

There are a few counts of this clone. The CDR3 reads CASSGTGGTDTQYF. In nucleotides, the CDR3 is TGTGCCAGCAGTGGGACAGGGGGCACAGATACGCAGTATTTT. The chain combines TRBV6-4 with TRBJ2-3; 9 bases are shared with TRBD1. V was pared by 4 bases and J by 1 base, with 0 bases of the junction left unmatched. CDR1 and CDR2 from the germline V gene are MRHNA and SNTAGT. This CDR3 is 14 amino acids long.

The chain recombines TRBV18 with TRBJ2-5; no reliable D call. Germline V gene sequence: CDR1 KGHSH, CDR2 LQKENI. Trimming left V 5 bases short and J 2 bases short, with 3 bases between. The CDR3 runs to 11 residues. CDR3 in amino acids: CASSAQETQYF. The CDR3 nucleotides read TGTGCCAGCTCAGCACAAGAGACCCAGTACTTC.

The chain employs TRBV6-6 and TRBJ2-1; 11 bases match TRBD2. CDR3 length: 16 amino acids. CDR1 and CDR2 from the germline V gene are MNHNY and SVGAGI (reference sequence). After removal of 6 bases from V and 3 bases from J, the junction contained 7 bases not matched to a gene. CDR3 sequence: CASRGPTSGIYNEQFF. The CDR3 bases are TGTGCCAGCAGGGGTCCGACTAGCGGGATCTACAATGAGCAGTTCTTC.

This clone was observed a handful of times. J is TRBJ1-2 and V is TRBV19, with D possibly matching TRBD1 (5 bases). The CDR3 totals 15 residues. Germline lookup yields CDR1 LNHDA and CDR2 SQIVND (reference sequence). V was trimmed by 5 bases and J by 4 bases, leaving 17 bases between them. The CDR3, as DNA: TGTGCCAGTAGTCCCCGACAACTAGGGACCTATGGCTACACCTTC. This sequence encodes CASSPRQLGTYGYTF.

This chain connects TRBV1 to TRBJ2-7; TRBD2 is the table's D call, not checked against the DNA. TRBV1 counts as a pseudogene. This CDR3 spans 15 amino acids. DNA for the CDR3: TGCACCAGCAGCCCGACGGGGGAGGGCCTTTACGAGCAGTACTTC. Protein sequence: CTSSPTGEGLYEQYF.